These 2 T cell receptor beta chains came from one sample sequenced in a study of T cells after yellow fever vaccination. TCRdb called the 5' RACE reads again in MiXCR, with one record for every CDR3 protein. Of approximately 330,000 distinct CDR3 sequences listed, roughly an eighth are singletons. The sample consisted of CD4+ T cells sorted from PBMCs, taken 15 days after the yellow fever booster vaccination. These receptors originate from a man aged 18 to 30 who received the YFV17D yellow fever vaccine.

This clonotype has a count of ten or more. The chain employs TRBV6-5 and TRBJ2-3; D is undetermined. Trimming stripped 6 bases from V and 8 bases from J, with 12 bases between. The CDR3 spans 12 residues. The germline V gene encodes CDR1 MNHEY and CDR2 SVGAGI. This chain's CDR3 is CASSKTVGTQYF. The CDR3 DNA reads TGTGCCAGCAGCAAAACCGTCGGTACGCAGTATTTT.

A few counts support this clonotype. The rearrangement joins TRBV25-1 to TRBJ1-6; D not resolved. Germline lookup yields CDR1 MGHDK and CDR2 SYGVNS. This CDR3 region has 16 residues. V lost 1 base and J lost 4, with 11 bases in between. The CDR3 nucleotides read TGTGCCAGCAGTGAATCCCCGGGAGATTATAATTCACCCCTCCACTTT. Encoded protein: CASSESPGDYNSPLHF.